This T cell receptor beta chain was recorded in a study of neurological immune-mediated disorders. The ends were cut back, 0 bases at V and 2 bases at J, with 10 bases in the middle. CDR3 size: 15 residues. Germline V lookup: CDR1 SGHDN, CDR2 FVKESK. The time point here: longitudinal time-point 2. This clonotype showed up many times. A 10-nucleotide random UMI tagged transcripts in template-switch 5'RACE cDNA synthesis. TCRdb ran MiXCR on the 5' RACE reads and lists one entry per CDR3 protein. The repertoire holds under 40,000 distinct CDR3 sequences, with about 13% as singletons. This rearrangement joins TRBV14 to TRBJ1-1; D gene unclear. This TCR derives from a woman aged 40 to 50 in good health. The sample consisted of PBMCs. The CDR3 region is CASSQESRINTEAFF. The CDR3 nucleotides read TGTGCCAGCAGCCAAGAATCTCGTATAAACACTGAAGCTTTCTTT. Complete variable domain (other parts from reference TRBV14 and TRBJ1-1): EAGVTQFPSHSVIEKGQTVTLRCDPISGHDNLYWYRRVMGKEIKFLLHFVKESKQDESGMPNNRFLAERTGGTYSTLKVQPAELEDSGVYFCASSQESRINTEAFFGQGTRLTVV.